The following is a TCR beta chain sequence with its context. The antigen is unknown. The table came from immunoSEQ multiplex PCR; TCRdb's copy has only in-frame clones and leaves some out. The table records 130,000 to 150,000 clones, about 90% of them present only once. CDR1 is SGDLS and CDR2 is YYNGEE in the germline V gene. The CDR3 totals 13 residues. Trimming pared 0 bases from V and 2 bases from J, leaving 6 bases between. This sample was included in a study of T cell responses to AZD1222 COVID-19 vaccine. Study results and limitations: Clonal diversity may have been underestimated, and the donors were mostly white British, with more females than males. Reportedly, close to half of spike-specific TCRs are directed against unmutated variant regions.

This receptor was taken from an adult in good health. The sample was peripheral blood, taken on day 0 of AZD1222 vaccination. The chain uses TRBV9 and TRBJ2-7, with D unresolved. This chain's CDR3 is CASSVGDTYEQYF. For the CDR3, the DNA is TGTGCCAGCAGCGTAGGGGATACCTACGAGCAGTACTTC.